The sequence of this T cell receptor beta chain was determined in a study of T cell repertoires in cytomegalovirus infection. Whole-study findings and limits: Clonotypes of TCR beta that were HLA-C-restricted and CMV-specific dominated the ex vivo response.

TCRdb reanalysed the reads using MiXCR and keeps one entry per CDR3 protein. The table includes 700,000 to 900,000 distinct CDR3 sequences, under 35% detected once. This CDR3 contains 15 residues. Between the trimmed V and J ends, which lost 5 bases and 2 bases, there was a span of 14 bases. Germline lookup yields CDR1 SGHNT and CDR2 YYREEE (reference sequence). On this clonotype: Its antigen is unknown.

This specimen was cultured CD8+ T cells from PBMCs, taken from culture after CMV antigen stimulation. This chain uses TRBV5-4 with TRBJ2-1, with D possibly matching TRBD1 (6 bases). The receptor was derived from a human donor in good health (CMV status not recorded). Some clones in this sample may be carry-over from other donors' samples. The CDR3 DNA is TGTGCCAGCAGAGGGGGAGAGGGGGCCTACAATGAGCAGTTCTTC. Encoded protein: CASRGGEGAYNEQFF.